This is a list of T cell receptor beta chains from one sample in a study of cytomegalovirus exposure and HLA in healthy donors. The assay was immunoSEQ multiplex PCR, and TCRdb's table has in-frame clones only and misses some. The repertoire holds 120,000 to 150,000 clones, with over 60% as singletons. The sample consisted of PBMCs. Source of these receptors: a woman aged 25 to 39 in good health and CMV-seropositive. CDR3s include the opening cysteine and the closing phenylalanine or tryptophan. Fields, in order: V gene, D gene, CDR3 length, clone size, J gene, CDR3 DNA, CDR3 protein. The D gene is left open where the match is weak. Some rows mark clone size as missing; the rest say once, few, many or name a class of expanded clone.

v_call: TRBV18; d_call: TRBD2; cdr3_length: 15; clone_size: .; j_call: TRBJ2-7; cdr3_nt: TGTGCCAGCTCACCAGGGACTACTAGCTCCTACGAGCAGTACTTC; cdr3_aa: CASSPGTTSSYEQYF
v_call: TRBV10-3; d_call: .; cdr3_length: 14; clone_size: .; j_call: TRBJ1-5; cdr3_nt: TGCTCCCATAGCGCGGGGGAAAGCAATCAGCCCCAGCATTTT; cdr3_aa: CSHSAGESNQPQHF
v_call: TRBV5-1; d_call: .; cdr3_length: 14; clone_size: .; j_call: TRBJ1-1; cdr3_nt: TGCGCCAGCAGCCGGGGTGGCCCTGGGGCTGAAGCTTTCTTT; cdr3_aa: CASSRGGPGAEAFF
v_call: TRBV19; d_call: .; cdr3_length: 16; clone_size: .; j_call: TRBJ2-1; cdr3_nt: TGTGCCAGTAGTATTTATCTGGGGGCTTCCTACAATGAGCAGTTCTTC; cdr3_aa: CASSIYLGASYNEQFF
v_call: TRBV18; d_call: .; cdr3_length: 15; clone_size: .; j_call: TRBJ2-1; cdr3_nt: TGTGCCAGCTCCGCTGTTGGGCCTATAAACAATGAGCAGTTCTTC; cdr3_aa: CASSAVGPINNEQFF
v_call: TRBV11-2; d_call: .; cdr3_length: 14; clone_size: .; j_call: TRBJ1-4; cdr3_nt: TGTGCCAGCAGCCCCCGTAGTTTGAACGAAAAACTGTTTTTT; cdr3_aa: CASSPRSLNEKLFF
v_call: TRBV5-1; d_call: .; cdr3_length: 16; clone_size: .; j_call: TRBJ2-7; cdr3_nt: TGCGCCAGCAGCTTGGAGTGGGCCCCGAGCTCCTACGAGCAGTACTTC; cdr3_aa: CASSLEWAPSSYEQYF
v_call: TRBV18; d_call: TRBD1; cdr3_length: 14; clone_size: once; j_call: TRBJ1-2; cdr3_nt: TGTGCCAGCTCACCCCCTACAGGGGGCGCTGGCTACACCTTC; cdr3_aa: CASSPPTGGAGYTF
v_call: TRBV10-3; d_call: .; cdr3_length: 15; clone_size: .; j_call: TRBJ1-5; cdr3_nt: TGTGCCATCAGCGGGGGGGGCAGAGGCAATCAGCCCCAGCATTTT; cdr3_aa: CAISGGGRGNQPQHF
v_call: TRBV28; d_call: TRBD2; cdr3_length: 13; clone_size: .; j_call: TRBJ2-1; cdr3_nt: TGTGCCAGCAGTTGGACTAGCTACAATGAGCAGTTCTTC; cdr3_aa: CASSWTSYNEQFF
v_call: TRBV28; d_call: TRBD2; cdr3_length: 14; clone_size: .; j_call: TRBJ2-7; cdr3_nt: TGTGCCAGCCGTCCCGGGGAGGGTTGGATCGAGCAGTACTTC; cdr3_aa: CASRPGEGWIEQYF
v_call: TRBV30; d_call: TRBD1; cdr3_length: 17; clone_size: .; j_call: TRBJ2-7; cdr3_nt: TGTGCCTGGAGTGTACAGGGGCTTTACTTTCTCGCCTACGAGCAGTACTTC; cdr3_aa: CAWSVQGLYFLAYEQYF
v_call: TRBV5-1; d_call: TRBD2; cdr3_length: 15; clone_size: .; j_call: TRBJ2-2; cdr3_nt: TGCGCCAGCAGCGGGGGGGATTTTACTACCGGGGAGCTGTTTTTT; cdr3_aa: CASSGGDFTTGELFF
v_call: TRBV27; d_call: .; cdr3_length: 17; clone_size: few; j_call: TRBJ2-2; cdr3_nt: TGTGCCAGCAGTTTTAGGGATTACAGGCTGAACACCGGGGAGCTGTTTTTT; cdr3_aa: CASSFRDYRLNTGELFF
v_call: TRBV7-6; d_call: TRBD1; cdr3_length: 14; clone_size: .; j_call: TRBJ2-7; cdr3_nt: TGTGCCAGCAGCTTAGGACAGGGGTTCTACGAGCAGTACTTC; cdr3_aa: CASSLGQGFYEQYF
v_call: TRBV28; d_call: .; cdr3_length: 15; clone_size: .; j_call: TRBJ2-6; cdr3_nt: TGTGCCAGCAGTGGCGGCAACTCTGGGGCCAACGTCCTGACTTTC; cdr3_aa: CASSGGNSGANVLTF
v_call: TRBV29-1; d_call: .; cdr3_length: 14; clone_size: .; j_call: TRBJ2-7; cdr3_nt: TGCAGCGTTGGGGGGGAGGACCGCTCCTACGAGCAGTACTTC; cdr3_aa: CSVGGEDRSYEQYF
v_call: TRBV6-5; d_call: .; cdr3_length: 12; clone_size: .; j_call: TRBJ1-2; cdr3_nt: TGTGCCAGCAGTCCCCCAGGGGCTGGCTACACCTTC; cdr3_aa: CASSPPGAGYTF
v_call: TRBV7-8; d_call: .; cdr3_length: 14; clone_size: .; j_call: TRBJ1-2; cdr3_nt: TGTGCCAGCAGCTTAGCGCGGGTAGTTCTGAGCTACACCTTC; cdr3_aa: CASSLARVVLSYTF